The 30 T cell receptor beta chains listed next were all sequenced from one sample in a study of beta chain features in type 1 diabetes. What was sequenced were expressed TCRB transcripts, since all of the isolated RNA had been reverse transcribed. Sequencing was performed with immunoSEQ multiplex PCR; in TCRdb, only in-frame clones are kept and a portion is missing. Of 350,000 to 450,000 clones in the sample, over 13% were seen once. Sequences were obtained from naive CD4+ T cells from blood. The receptors shown here come from a woman aged 18-29 years in good health.

The J gene is TRBJ1-1, the V gene TRBV7-2, with D hard to call. This CDR3 has 16 amino acids. V was cut by 0 bases and J by 0 bases, with 11 bases left in between. Per germline, CDR1 SGHTA and CDR2 FQGNSA. The CDR3, as DNA: TGTGCCAGCAGCTTAGCGTTTGGCACCTTGAACACTGAAGCTTTCTTT. Its protein product is CASSLAFGTLNTEAFF.

J is TRBJ1-3 and V is TRBV29-1; the D is unclear. Germline-derived CDR1 and CDR2 are SQVTM and ANQGSEA. The V end lost 4 bases, the J end lost 2 bases, and 12 bases lay between the germline ends. CDR3 length: 14 residues. For the CDR3, the DNA is TGCAGCGTTGGTCTGACGGGTGCTGGAAACACCATATATTTT. As protein: CSVGLTGAGNTIYF.

This clone has a handful of counts. In DNA, the CDR3 is TGTGCCAGCAGCTTCCGGACTAGCAATGAGCAGTTCTTC. This encodes CASSFRTSNEQFF. The V call is TRBV5-6, the J call TRBJ2-1; 7 bases agree with TRBD2. The ends lost 2 bases at V and 6 bases at J; junction bases unmatched: 2. The CDR3 runs to 13 residues. Per germline, CDR1 SGHDT and CDR2 YYEEEE.

Only a few counts were recorded for this clone. V usage is TRBV4-1 and J usage is TRBJ1-5; 7 bases agree with TRBD1. The CDR3 length is 15 residues. Germline V gives CDR1 MGHRA, CDR2 YSYEKL. With V trimmed by 3 bases and J by 2 bases, 4 bases remained unmatched. CDR3 in amino acids: CASSHVGQGNQPQHF. The CDR3 nucleotides are TGCGCCAGCAGCCATGTAGGACAGGGCAATCAGCCCCAGCATTTT.

V gene TRBV19 combines with J gene TRBJ2-7, with 7 bases that match TRBD1. Unmatched junction bases numbered 2, after V lost 0 bases and J lost 3 bases. Germline CDR1 reads LNHDA; CDR2 reads SQIVND (reference sequence). This CDR3 spans 14 amino acids. The CDR3 is CASSIDWDSYEQYF. CDR3 in DNA: TGTGCCAGTAGTATAGATTGGGACAGCTACGAGCAGTACTTC.

This clone turned up a few times. V gene TRBV7-9 combines with J gene TRBJ2-7; TRBD1 matches at 7 bases. CDR1 is SEHNR, CDR2 FQNEAQ, per germline (reference sequence). V lost 7 bases to trimming and J lost 3 bases; unmatched junction nucleotides: 12. The CDR3 sequence is 15 residues long. CDR3 in amino acids: CASTLPTGSDYEQYF. Written as DNA, the CDR3 is TGTGCCAGCACCCTACCGACAGGGTCGGACTACGAGCAGTACTTC. The variable domain in full, completed from reference TRBV7-9 and TRBJ2-7, reads DTGVSQNPRHKITKRGQNVTFRCDPISEHNRLYWYRQTLGQGPEFLTYFQNEAQLEKSRLLSDRFSAERPKGSFSTLEIQRTEQGDSAMYLCASTLPTGSDYEQYFGPGTRLTVT.

This chain uses TRBV7-9 with TRBJ2-3, with no clear D. CDR3 length equals 13 residues. Trimming removed 6 bases at V and 8 bases at J, with 15 bases between. Germline V gene sequence: CDR1 SEHNR, CDR2 FQNEAQ (reference sequence). The CDR3 coding sequence is TGTGCCAGCAGTCATAGCCCTACTGGTACGCAGTATTTT. Amino acids: CASSHSPTGTQYF.

This clone was found a few times. The chain has TRBV7-6 and TRBJ1-1; possible D gene TRBD1, 6 bases. This CDR3 contains 14 residues. With 1 base removed from V and 8 bases from J, the gap between germline ends came to 14 bases. Germline CDR1 is SGHVS and CDR2 is FNYEAQ. CDR3 region: CASSLVLGDREAFF. Here the CDR3 DNA reads TGTGCCAGCAGCTTAGTATTGGGCGACAGGGAAGCTTTCTTT.

The V and J genes are TRBV6-5 and TRBJ1-4, with 7 positions matching TRBD1. CDR3 length equals 15 residues. With V trimmed by 0 bases and J by 7 bases, 5 bases remained unmatched. Germline CDR1 MNHEY, CDR2 SVGAGI. In DNA form, the CDR3 reads TGTGCCAGCAGTTACTCGGGCACAGGGGCTGAAAAACTGTTTTTT. Protein product: CASSYSGTGAEKLFF.

This clone was picked up a small number of times. This chain uses TRBV11-2 with TRBJ2-2, with TRBD2 matching over 9 bases. Germline values: CDR1 SGHAT, CDR2 FQNNGV. The CDR3 loop spans 18 amino acids. V shed 1 base and J 2 bases; nucleotides not matched to a gene: 8. The CDR3 region is CASSLAIGLAGNTGELFF. The CDR3 DNA reads as TGTGCCAGCAGCTTAGCAATAGGGCTAGCGGGAAACACCGGGGAGCTGTTTTTT.

The chain joins TRBV18 to TRBJ2-5; 8 positions match TRBD2. Germline CDR1 KGHSH, CDR2 LQKENI. The CDR3 contains 14 residues. V shed 3 bases, J shed 5 bases, and the junction held 5 bases outside the gene matches. The CDR3 here is CASSPTGGQETQYF. In DNA, the CDR3 is TGTGCCAGCTCACCCACGGGAGGGCAGGAGACCCAGTACTTC.

This chain joins TRBV11-2 and TRBJ2-2; 14 nucleotides match TRBD2. This CDR3 comprises 15 residues. Germline assignment: CDR1 SGHAT and CDR2 FQNNGV. V trimming: 6 bases; J trimming: 9 bases; junction bases outside the gene matches: 6. Here the CDR3 reads CASSLTSGRARELFF. For the CDR3, the DNA is TGTGCCAGCAGTCTGACTAGCGGGAGGGCCCGGGAGCTGTTTTTT.

The chain employs TRBV7-6 and TRBJ2-5, with D possibly being TRBD1 (5 bases). In germline, CDR1 is SGHVS, CDR2 FNYEAQ. The CDR3 consists of 15 residues. With 0 bases removed from V and 4 bases from J, the gap between germline ends came to 12 bases. CDR3 coding DNA: TGTGCCAGCAGCTTAGCGTTAGGGGCCGGAGAGACCCAGTACTTC. Translated, it gives CASSLALGAGETQYF.

This chain uses TRBV9 with TRBJ2-1; 11 bases map to TRBD2. CDR1 and CDR2 from the germline V gene are SGDLS and YYNGEE. The CDR3 length is 15 residues. Trimming removed 2 bases from V and 6 bases from J; junction bases left unmatched: 4. The CDR3 reads CASSVASGRFNEQFF. The CDR3 DNA sequence: TGTGCCAGCAGCGTTGCTAGCGGGAGGTTCAATGAGCAGTTCTTC.

The gene calls are TRBV5-1 and TRBJ2-2; D is possibly TRBD2 (5 bases). The V gene's germline CDR1 is SGHRS and CDR2 YFSETQ. This CDR3 region has 16 residues. Between the trimmed V and J ends, which lost 4 bases and 1 base, there was a span of 14 bases. CDR3: CASSRGDDGNTGELFF. The DNA for the CDR3 is TGCGCCAGCAGCCGGGGAGACGATGGGAACACCGGGGAGCTGTTTTTT.

This chain joins TRBV7-3 and TRBJ2-1; 8 positions match TRBD2. The CDR3 loop spans 17 amino acids. With 3 bases clipped from V and 6 bases from J, the junction kept 13 bases outside the gene matches. Germline loops: CDR1 SGHTA, CDR2 FQGTGA. The CDR3 sequence is CASSFSAASGRFNEQFF. CDR3 DNA sequence: TGTGCCAGCAGCTTTTCTGCGGCAAGCGGGAGATTCAATGAGCAGTTCTTC.

This clone showed up just a few times. V is TRBV5-4 and J is TRBJ2-6, with D possibly matching TRBD1 (5 bases). Per germline, CDR1 SGHNT and CDR2 YYREEE (reference sequence). This CDR3 spans 15 amino acids. The ends were cut back, 3 bases at V and 0 bases at J, with 7 bases in the middle. For the CDR3, the DNA is TGTGCCAGCAGCTATGACAGCTCTGGGGCCAACGTCCTGACTTTC. Its translation is CASSYDSSGANVLTF.

The gene calls are TRBV28 and TRBJ2-7, with 7 bases identical to TRBD2. CDR3 size: 15 residues. Trimming removed 7 bases from V and 4 bases from J; junction bases left unmatched: 13. Germline V lookup: CDR1 MDHEN, CDR2 SYDVKM. For the CDR3, the DNA is TGTGCCAGCACCTCCATGGGGGAGGGCCGGTACGAGCAGTACTTC. The encoded protein is CASTSMGEGRYEQYF.

This rearrangement joins TRBV28 to TRBJ1-2; possibly TRBD1 for D (5 bases). This CDR3 is built from 12 residues. Trimming removed 5 bases at V and 7 bases at J, with 11 bases between. Germline CDR1 MDHEN, CDR2 SYDVKM. CDR3 loop: CASSAGMAGYTF. The CDR3 DNA follows: TGTGCCAGCAGTGCAGGGATGGCTGGCTACACCTTC.

The J gene is TRBJ1-2, the V gene TRBV7-8, with D possibly being TRBD1 (6 bases). The CDR3 covers 15 residues. Per the germline V gene, CDR1 is SGHVS and CDR2 is FQNEAQ. V gave up 5 bases and J gave up 2 bases, with 15 bases separating them. The CDR3 loop is CASSEPYTGNYGYTF. CDR3 DNA sequence: TGTGCCAGCAGCGAACCTTATACAGGGAACTATGGCTACACCTTC.

This clone was counted between two and nine times. This chain links TRBV27 with TRBJ1-1; D is uncertain. Germline loops: CDR1 MNHEY, CDR2 SMNVEV (reference sequence). The CDR3 runs 13 residues. Trimming took off 4 bases at V and 1 base at J, with 7 bases between the two ends. CDR3 DNA sequence: TGTGCCAGCAGTTCCCCCCGGAACACTGAAGCTTTCTTT. As protein: CASSSPRNTEAFF.

The chain is built from TRBV27 and TRBJ2-1, with 9 bases lining up with TRBD2. From germline, CDR1 is MNHEY and CDR2 SMNVEV (reference sequence). There are 16 residues in the CDR3. The V gene end was trimmed by 5 bases and the J gene end by 8 bases; junction bases not matched to a gene: 13. The CDR3 region is CASSLRASGMGDEQFF. The CDR3, as DNA: TGTGCCAGCAGTCTTCGGGCTAGCGGGATGGGCGATGAGCAGTTCTTC.

This clone was found a few times. V is TRBV11-2 and J is TRBJ2-1, with 11 nucleotides matching TRBD2. The CDR3 is made up of 13 amino acids. J gave up 7 bases and V 8 bases, and 4 bases lay outside the gene matches. Germline CDR1 and CDR2: SGHAT and FQNNGV. CDR3 coding DNA: TGTGCCAGCGAACTAGCGGGAGTGAATGAGCAGTTCTTC. It encodes CASELAGVNEQFF.

This clone was observed a few times. V usage is TRBV11-1 and J usage is TRBJ2-7; 11 bases are a match to TRBD2. The J segment lost 5 bases and the V segment lost 5 bases, leaving 5 bases of the junction unmatched. Per the germline V gene, CDR1 is SGHAT and CDR2 is FQDESV (reference sequence). The CDR3 has 14 residues. The CDR3 reads CASSHSGRAHEQYF. CDR3 sequence (DNA): TGTGCCAGCAGCCATAGCGGGAGGGCCCACGAGCAGTACTTC.

V usage is TRBV13 and J usage is TRBJ2-5, with 9 bases lining up with TRBD2. CDR3 length: 15 amino acids. Trimming took 4 bases from V and 2 from J; bases not matched to a gene: 5. Germline loops: CDR1 PRHDT, CDR2 FYEKMQ (reference sequence). Here the CDR3 reads CASSSSSGVQETQYF. DNA for the CDR3: TGTGCCAGCAGCTCTTCTAGCGGGGTACAAGAGACCCAGTACTTC.

V is TRBV13 and J is TRBJ1-4; D might be TRBD1 (6 bases). CDR3 length: 17 amino acids. V dropped 5 bases and J dropped 3 bases, with 19 bases sitting between them. Germline values: CDR1 PRHDT, CDR2 FYEKMQ (reference sequence). CDR3 DNA: TGTGCCAGCAGCCTTACAGGGACCTCGGTGTCTAATGAAAAACTGTTTTTT. This codes for CASSLTGTSVSNEKLFF. The full variable domain, with the rest looked up from reference TRBV13 and TRBJ1-4, is AAGVIQSPRHLIKEKRETATLKCYPIPRHDTVYWYQQGPGQDPQFLISFYEKMQSDKGSIPDRFSAQQFSDYHSELNMSSLELGDSALYFCASSLTGTSVSNEKLFFGSGTQLSVL.

V is TRBV28 and J is TRBJ1-2; D is undetermined. The CDR3 is 12 amino acids. Trimming cost V 3 bases and J 7 bases, with 9 bases left between them. CDR1 MDHEN and CDR2 SYDVKM come from the germline V gene. The CDR3 DNA follows: TGTGCCAGCAGTTTGAGTACTTCTGGCTACACCTTC. It yields the protein CASSLSTSGYTF.

This clone was recorded a few times. CDR3 residues: CASSTVASNSGANVLTF. DNA of the CDR3: TGTGCCAGTAGCACTGTAGCGAGTAACTCTGGGGCCAACGTCCTGACTTTC. This chain joins TRBV19 and TRBJ2-6; D might be TRBD2 (5 bases). The CDR3 loop spans 17 amino acids. Germline CDR1 and CDR2: LNHDA and SQIVND (reference sequence). Trimming cost V 6 bases and J 0 bases, with 15 bases left between them.

This clone has only a few counts. V usage is TRBV28 and J usage is TRBJ2-7; the match to TRBD1 covers 7 bases. Germline V lookup: CDR1 MDHEN, CDR2 SYDVKM. The ends lost 6 bases at V and 7 bases at J; junction bases unmatched: 9. The CDR3 sequence is 13 residues long. CDR3 bases: TGTGCCAGCAGGACAGGGTTCTTGGAGGAGCAGTACTTC. This sequence encodes CASRTGFLEEQYF.

The chain employs TRBV11-2 and TRBJ2-4; TRBD2 aligns across 9 bases. V lost 5 bases and J lost 7; bases outside the gene matches: 12. Germline CDR1 SGHAT, CDR2 FQNNGV. This CDR3 spans 16 amino acids. This CDR3 reads CASSQAAGLALNIQYF. Written as DNA, the CDR3 is TGTGCCAGCAGCCAAGCGGCGGGACTAGCTCTGAACATTCAGTACTTC.